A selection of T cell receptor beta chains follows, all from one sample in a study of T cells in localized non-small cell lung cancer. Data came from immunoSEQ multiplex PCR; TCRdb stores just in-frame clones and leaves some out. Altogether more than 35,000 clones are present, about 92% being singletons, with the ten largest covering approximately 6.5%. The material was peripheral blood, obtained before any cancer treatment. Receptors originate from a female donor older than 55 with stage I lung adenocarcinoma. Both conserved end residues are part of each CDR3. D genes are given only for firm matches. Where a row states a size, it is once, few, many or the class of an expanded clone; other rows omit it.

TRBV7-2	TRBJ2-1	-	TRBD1	TGTGCCAGCAGCTTGAACCACGGGGGACAGGGGGGCGATGAGCAGTTCTTC	CASSLNHGGQGGDEQFF
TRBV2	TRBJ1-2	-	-	TGTGCCAGCAGTGAAGGGGTTGGAGGTGGCTACACCTTC	CASSEGVGGGYTF
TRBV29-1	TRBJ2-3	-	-	TGCAGCTCTCCCCTCAAGGGCCCTTTAGATACGCAGTATTTT	CSSPLKGPLDTQYF
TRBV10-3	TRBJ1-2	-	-	TGTGCCCTCTCACAGGGTACGAACTATGGCTACACCTTC	CALSQGTNYGYTF
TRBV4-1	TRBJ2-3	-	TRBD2	TGCGCCAGCAGCCAGCTTGTGCGGGGGGACCATACGCAGTATTTT	CASSQLVRGDHTQYF
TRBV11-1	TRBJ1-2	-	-	TGTGCCAGCAGCTTCGCCGCACAAGCCCCCTTAGGCTATGGCTACACCTTC	CASSFAAQAPLGYGYTF
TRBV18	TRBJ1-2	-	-	TGTGCCAGCTCACCGGGGCAGGACAATGGCTACACCTTC	CASSPGQDNGYTF
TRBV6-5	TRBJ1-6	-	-	TGTGCCAGCAGTTACTCAGCCAATACCTATAATTCACCCCTCCACTTT	CASSYSANTYNSPLHF
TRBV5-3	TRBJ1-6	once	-	TGTGCCAGAAGCTTGTTGAGATCCGCCGGTTCACCCCTCCACTTT	CARSLLRSAGSPLHF
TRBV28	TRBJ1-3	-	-	TGTGCCAGCAGTCCGCTGGGGGGAAACACCATATATTTT	CASSPLGGNTIYF
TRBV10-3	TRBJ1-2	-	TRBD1	TGTGCCATCAGTGCTCAGGGGGCTCCTCCTGGCTACACCTTC	CAISAQGAPPGYTF
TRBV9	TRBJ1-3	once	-	TGTGCCAGCAGCGTAGGGTCAGACAGCTCTGGAAACACCATATATTTT	CASSVGSDSSGNTIYF
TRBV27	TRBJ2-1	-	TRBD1	TGTGCCAGCAGTTTATCGACAGGGATGGATGAGCAGTTCTTC	CASSLSTGMDEQFF
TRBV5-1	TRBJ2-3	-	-	TGCGCCAGCAGCCTGGACGGACGGCCTGGTAGCACAGATACGCAGTATTTT	CASSLDGRPGSTDTQYF
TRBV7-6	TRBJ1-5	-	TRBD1	TGTGCCAGCAGCGACACAGGGGGCAATCAGCCCCAGCATTTT	CASSDTGGNQPQHF
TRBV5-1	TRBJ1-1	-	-	TGCGCCAGCAGCTTATCAGGGGCAGAGGCCACTGAAGCTTTCTTT	CASSLSGAEATEAFF
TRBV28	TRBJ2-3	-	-	TGTGCCAGCCTTCCTGGCGGGGATCATGCAGCAGATACGCAGTATTTT	CASLPGGDHAADTQYF
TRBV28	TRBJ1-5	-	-	TGTGCCAGCAGGGGCCCGGGTTCGCCCCAGCATTTT	CASRGPGSPQHF
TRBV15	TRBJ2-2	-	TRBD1	TGTGCCACCGACAGGGCGAACACCGGGGAGCTGTTTTTT	CATDRANTGELFF
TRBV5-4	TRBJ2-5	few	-	TGTGCCAGCAGCTTGGAGGCTAGCTACCACTTC	CASSLEASYHF
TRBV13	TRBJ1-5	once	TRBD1	TGTGCCAGCAGCCTAAAAAAACTTACCGACAGGGGGCTCGGCTTGGGCAATCAGCCCCAGCATTTT	CASSLKKLTDRGLGLGNQPQHF
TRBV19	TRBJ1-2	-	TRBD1	TGTGCCAGCCATCATACCGGGACAGTCTATGGCTACACCTTC	CASHHTGTVYGYTF
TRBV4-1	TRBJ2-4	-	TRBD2	TGCGCCAGCAGCCTTAGCGGGGGGGCGACCAAAAACATTCAGTACTTC	CASSLSGGATKNIQYF
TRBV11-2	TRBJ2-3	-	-	TGTGCCAGCAGCCTCTCCCCCTACCGTGGGGGGCTTACAGATACGCAGTATTTT	CASSLSPYRGGLTDTQYF
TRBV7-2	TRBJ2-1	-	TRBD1	TGTGCCAGCAGCCCACCAGGGGGCTGGAATGAGCAGTTCTTC	CASSPPGGWNEQFF
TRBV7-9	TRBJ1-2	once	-	TGTGCCAGCAGCTTCACGGGCTTCGGGGATGGCTACACCTTC	CASSFTGFGDGYTF
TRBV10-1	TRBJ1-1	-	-	TGCGCCAGCAGGATGACAGGGAACACTGAAGCTTTCTTT	CASRMTGNTEAFF
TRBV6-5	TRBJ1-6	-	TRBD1	TGTGCCAGCAGTTACTCAGGAGACAGGGAATATTCACCCCTCCACTTT	CASSYSGDREYSPLHF
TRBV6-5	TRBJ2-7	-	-	TGTGCCAGCAGTCAAGGGGTGGACGAGCAGTACTTC	CASSQGVDEQYF
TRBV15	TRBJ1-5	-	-	TGTGCCACCAGAAAAGAGCGCAATCAGCCCCAGCATTTT	CATRKERNQPQHF
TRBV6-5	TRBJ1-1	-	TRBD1	TGTGCCAGCAGTTACCAGGGGGAGGTCACTGAAGCTTTCTTT	CASSYQGEVTEAFF
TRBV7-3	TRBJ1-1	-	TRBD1	TGTGCCAGCAGCCCTACAGGGGCTAACACTGAAGCTTTCTTT	CASSPTGANTEAFF
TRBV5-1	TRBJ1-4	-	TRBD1	TGCGCCAGCAGCTTGGGGACAGGGGCTTCAACTAATGAAAAACTGTTTTTT	CASSLGTGASTNEKLFF
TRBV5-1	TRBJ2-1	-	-	TGCGCCAGCAGCTCCGATCGGGGTGGCGGAAATGAGCAGTTCTTC	CASSSDRGGGNEQFF
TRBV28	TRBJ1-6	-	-	TGTGCCATCTTCACTTGGGGGCCGGGGGCAAGCTCCTATAATTCACCCCTCCACTTT	CAIFTWGPGASSYNSPLHF
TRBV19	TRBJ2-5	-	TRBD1	TGTGCCAGTAACACGGGACAGTCGGTACAAGAGACCCAGTACTTC	CASNTGQSVQETQYF
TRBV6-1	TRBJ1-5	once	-	TGTGCCAGCAGTGAAGACCGGAATAGCAATCAGCCCCAGCATTTT	CASSEDRNSNQPQHF
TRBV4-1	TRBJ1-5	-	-	TGCGCCAGCAGCCAAGGGGTTCCGTTGGGGGGGAATCAGCCCCAGCATTTT	CASSQGVPLGGNQPQHF
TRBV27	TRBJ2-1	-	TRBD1	TGTGCCAGCCTTGGGACAGGGGAAGGTGACAATGAGCAGTTCTTC	CASLGTGEGDNEQFF
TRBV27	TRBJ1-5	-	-	TGTGCCAGCAGTTTATCCAGCACGGGACGTGGTCAGCCCCAGCATTTT	CASSLSSTGRGQPQHF
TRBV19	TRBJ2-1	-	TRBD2	TGTGCCAGTAGTCCTACTAGCGGGGGGGCATATGAGCAGTTCTTC	CASSPTSGGAYEQFF
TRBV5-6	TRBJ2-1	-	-	TGTGCCAGCAGGTCGGGGGTGGAGCAGTTCTTC	CASRSGVEQFF
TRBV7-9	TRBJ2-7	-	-	TGTGCCAGCACTGGGACACTCTACGAGCAGTACTTC	CASTGTLYEQYF
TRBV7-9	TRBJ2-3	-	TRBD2	TGTGCCAGCAGCTTGGAGCTAGCGGGGGACCTGCAGAGCACAGATACGCAGTATTTT	CASSLELAGDLQSTDTQYF
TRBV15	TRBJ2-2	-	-	TGTGCCACCACCCTAAGGAACACCGGGGAGCTGTTTTTT	CATTLRNTGELFF